The 3 T cell receptor beta chains below all came from one sample that was sequenced in a study of cytomegalovirus exposure and HLA in healthy donors. The PCR used 60 Vbeta and 13 Jbeta primers. The method was immunoSEQ multiplex PCR; TCRdb's version includes in-frame clones alone and lacks a portion of them. The table lists about 140,000 clones, with 0.8% to 1% in the top ten. Sequencing was done on a sample of PBMCs. The source is a male donor in good health and CMV-seronegative.

V usage is TRBV28 and J usage is TRBJ1-5; TRBD1 aligns across 7 bases. In germline, CDR1 is MDHEN, CDR2 SYDVKM. The J segment lost 6 bases and the V segment lost 4 bases, leaving 12 bases of the junction unmatched. CDR3 length: 16 amino acids. CDR3 nucleotides: TGTGCCAGCAGTTCAGAAAAGACAGGGAAAAGTCAGCCCCAGCATTTT. Translated, it gives CASSSEKTGKSQPQHF.

The J gene is TRBJ2-1, the V gene TRBV9, with 9 bases aligning to TRBD2. V lost 0 bases and J lost 9; bases outside the gene matches: 4. Germline V gives CDR1 SGDLS, CDR2 YYNGEE. The CDR3 has 14 residues. The DNA of the CDR3 is TGTGCCAGCAGCGTAGGTCTTAGCGGGAGTGAGCAGTTCTTC. Protein product: CASSVGLSGSEQFF.

The CDR3 sequence: CASSQPTDSGNTIYF. CDR3 sequence (DNA): TGCGCCAGCAGCCAACCGACAGACTCTGGAAACACCATATATTTT. V gene TRBV5-1 combines with J gene TRBJ1-3; D is possibly TRBD1 (5 bases). CDR1 and CDR2 from the germline V gene are SGHRS and YFSETQ. Trimming took 4 bases from V and 0 from J, leaving 11 bases between them. CDR3 length: 15 residues.